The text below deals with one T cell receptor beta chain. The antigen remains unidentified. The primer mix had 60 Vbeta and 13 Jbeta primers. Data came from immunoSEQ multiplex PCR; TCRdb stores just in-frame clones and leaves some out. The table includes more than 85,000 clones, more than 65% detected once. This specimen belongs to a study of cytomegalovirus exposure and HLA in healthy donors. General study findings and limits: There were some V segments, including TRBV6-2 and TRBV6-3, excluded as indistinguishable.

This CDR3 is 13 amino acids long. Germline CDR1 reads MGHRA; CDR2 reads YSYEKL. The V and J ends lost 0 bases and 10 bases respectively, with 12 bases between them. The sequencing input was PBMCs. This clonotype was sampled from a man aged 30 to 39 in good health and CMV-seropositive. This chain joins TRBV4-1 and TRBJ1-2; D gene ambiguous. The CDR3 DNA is TGCGCCAGCAGCCAAGAAATCGGGTTAGACTACACCTTC. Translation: CASSQEIGLDYTF.